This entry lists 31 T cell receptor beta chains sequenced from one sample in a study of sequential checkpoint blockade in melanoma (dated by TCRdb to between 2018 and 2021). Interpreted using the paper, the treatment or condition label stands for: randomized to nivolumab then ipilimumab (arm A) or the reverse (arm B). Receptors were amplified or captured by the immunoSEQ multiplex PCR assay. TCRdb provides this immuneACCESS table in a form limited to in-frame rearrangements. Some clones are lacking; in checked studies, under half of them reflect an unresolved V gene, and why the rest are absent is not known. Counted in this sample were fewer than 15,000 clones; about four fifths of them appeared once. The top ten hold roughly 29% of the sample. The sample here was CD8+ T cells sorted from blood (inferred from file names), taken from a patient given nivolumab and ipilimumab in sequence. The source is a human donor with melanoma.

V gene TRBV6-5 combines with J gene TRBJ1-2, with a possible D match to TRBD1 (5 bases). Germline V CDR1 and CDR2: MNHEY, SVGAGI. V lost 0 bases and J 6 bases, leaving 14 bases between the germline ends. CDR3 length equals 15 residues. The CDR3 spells CASSYSGGSGDGYTF. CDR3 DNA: TGTGCCAGCAGTTACTCGGGGGGGAGCGGGGATGGCTACACCTTC.

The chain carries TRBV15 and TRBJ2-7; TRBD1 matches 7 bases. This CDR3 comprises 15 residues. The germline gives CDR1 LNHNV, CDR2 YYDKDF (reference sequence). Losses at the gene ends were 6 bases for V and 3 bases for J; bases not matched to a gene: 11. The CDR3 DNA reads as TGTGCCACCAGTATATTACGGACAGGCCGCTACGAGCAGTACTTC. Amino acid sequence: CATSILRTGRYEQYF. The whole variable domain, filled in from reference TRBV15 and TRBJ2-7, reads DAMVIQNPRYQVTQFGKPVTLSCSQTLNHNVMYWYQQKSSQAPKLLFHYYDKDFNNEADTPDNFQSRRPNTSFCFLDIRSPGLGDTAMYLCATSILRTGRYEQYFGPGTRLTVT.

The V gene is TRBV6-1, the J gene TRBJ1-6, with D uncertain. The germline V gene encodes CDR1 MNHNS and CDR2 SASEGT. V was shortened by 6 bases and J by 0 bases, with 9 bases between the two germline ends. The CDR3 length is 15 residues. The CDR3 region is CASRDFHSYNSPLHF. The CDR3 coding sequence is TGTGCCAGCAGGGACTTCCACTCCTATAATTCACCCCTCCACTTT.

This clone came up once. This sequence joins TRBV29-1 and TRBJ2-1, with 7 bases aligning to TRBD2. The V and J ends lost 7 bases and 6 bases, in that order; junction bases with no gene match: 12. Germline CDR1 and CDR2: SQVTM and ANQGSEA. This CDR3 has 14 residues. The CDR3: CSAGWGGLGNEQFF. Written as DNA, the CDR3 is TGCAGCGCGGGGTGGGGGGGGTTAGGCAATGAGCAGTTCTTC.

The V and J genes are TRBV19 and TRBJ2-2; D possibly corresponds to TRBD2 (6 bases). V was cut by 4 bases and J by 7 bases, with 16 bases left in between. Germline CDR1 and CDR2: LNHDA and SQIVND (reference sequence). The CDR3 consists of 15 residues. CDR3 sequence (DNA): TGTGCCAGTAGTAGATCGGGGGAAGGGAGCGGGGAGCTGTTTTTT. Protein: CASSRSGEGSGELFF. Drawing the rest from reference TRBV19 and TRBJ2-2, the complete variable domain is DGGITQSPKYLFRKEGQNVTLSCEQNLNHDAMYWYRQDPGQGLRLIYYSQIVNDFQKGDIAEGYSVSREKKESFPLTVTSAQKNPTAFYLCASSRSGEGSGELFFGEGSRLTVL.

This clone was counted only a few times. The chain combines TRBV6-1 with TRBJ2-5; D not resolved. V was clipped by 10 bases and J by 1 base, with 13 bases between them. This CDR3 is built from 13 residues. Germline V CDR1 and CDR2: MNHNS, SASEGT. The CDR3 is CANRHDSQETQYF. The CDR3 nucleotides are TGTGCCAATAGACACGATTCCCAAGAGACCCAGTACTTC.

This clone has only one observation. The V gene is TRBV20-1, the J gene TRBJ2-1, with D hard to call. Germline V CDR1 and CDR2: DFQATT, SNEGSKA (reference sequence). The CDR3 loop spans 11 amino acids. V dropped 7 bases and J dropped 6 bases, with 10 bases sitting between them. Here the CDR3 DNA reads TGCAGTGTCCAGTCGGGCAATGAGCAGTTCTTC. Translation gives CSVQSGNEQFF.

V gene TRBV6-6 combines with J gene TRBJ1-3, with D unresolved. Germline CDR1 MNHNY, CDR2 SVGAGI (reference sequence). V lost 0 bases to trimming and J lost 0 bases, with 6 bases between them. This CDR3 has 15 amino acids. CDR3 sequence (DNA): TGTGCCAGCAGTTACTCGCCAGGCTCTGGAAACACCATATATTTT. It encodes CASSYSPGSGNTIYF.

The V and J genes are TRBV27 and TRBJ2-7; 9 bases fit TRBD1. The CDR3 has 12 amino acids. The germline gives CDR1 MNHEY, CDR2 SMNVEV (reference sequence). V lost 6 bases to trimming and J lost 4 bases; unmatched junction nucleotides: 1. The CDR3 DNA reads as TGTGCCAGCAGGACAGGGGGGTACGAGCAGTACTTC. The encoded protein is CASRTGGYEQYF.

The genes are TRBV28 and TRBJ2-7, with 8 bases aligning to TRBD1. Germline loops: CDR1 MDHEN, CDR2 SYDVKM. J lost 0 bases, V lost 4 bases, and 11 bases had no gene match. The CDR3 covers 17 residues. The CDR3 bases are TGTGCCAGCAGTTCCGGGACAGGCCACATCAGCTCCTACGAGCAGTACTTC. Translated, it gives CASSSGTGHISSYEQYF.

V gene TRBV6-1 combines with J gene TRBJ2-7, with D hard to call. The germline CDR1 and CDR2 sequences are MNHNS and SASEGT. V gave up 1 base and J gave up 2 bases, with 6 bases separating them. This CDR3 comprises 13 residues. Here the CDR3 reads CASSEGQPYEQYF. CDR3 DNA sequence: TGTGCCAGCAGTGAAGGACAACCCTACGAGCAGTACTTC.

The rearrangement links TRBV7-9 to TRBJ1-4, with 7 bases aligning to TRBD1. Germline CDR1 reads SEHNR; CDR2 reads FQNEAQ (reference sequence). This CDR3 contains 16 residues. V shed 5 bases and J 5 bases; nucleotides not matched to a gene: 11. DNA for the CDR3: TGTGCCAGCAGCAGTAATACAGGGGTCTTGAATGAAAAACTGTTTTTT. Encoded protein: CASSSNTGVLNEKLFF. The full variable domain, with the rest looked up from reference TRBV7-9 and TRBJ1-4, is DTGVSQNPRHKITKRGQNVTFRCDPISEHNRLYWYRQTLGQGPEFLTYFQNEAQLEKSRLLSDRFSAERPKGSFSTLEIQRTEQGDSAMYLCASSSNTGVLNEKLFFGSGTQLSVL.

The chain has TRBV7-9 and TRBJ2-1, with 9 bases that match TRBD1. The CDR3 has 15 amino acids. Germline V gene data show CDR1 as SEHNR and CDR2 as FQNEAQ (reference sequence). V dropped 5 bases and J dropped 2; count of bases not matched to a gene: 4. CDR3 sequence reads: CASSLGTGPYNEQFF. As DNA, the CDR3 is TGTGCCAGCAGCCTAGGGACAGGGCCCTACAATGAGCAGTTCTTC.

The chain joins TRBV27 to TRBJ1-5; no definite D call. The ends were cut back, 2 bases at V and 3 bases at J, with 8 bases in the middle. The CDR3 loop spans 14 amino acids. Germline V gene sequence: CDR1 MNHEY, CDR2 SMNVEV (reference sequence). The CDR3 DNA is TGTGCCAGCAGTTTAGGAGACGACAATCAGCCCCAGCATTTT. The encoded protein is CASSLGDDNQPQHF.

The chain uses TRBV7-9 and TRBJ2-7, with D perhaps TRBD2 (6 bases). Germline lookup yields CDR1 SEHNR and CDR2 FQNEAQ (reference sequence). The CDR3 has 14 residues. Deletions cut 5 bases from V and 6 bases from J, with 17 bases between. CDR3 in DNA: TGTGCCAGCAGCGACCCCCTCGGGGGTGGCGAGCAGTACTTC. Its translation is CASSDPLGGGEQYF.

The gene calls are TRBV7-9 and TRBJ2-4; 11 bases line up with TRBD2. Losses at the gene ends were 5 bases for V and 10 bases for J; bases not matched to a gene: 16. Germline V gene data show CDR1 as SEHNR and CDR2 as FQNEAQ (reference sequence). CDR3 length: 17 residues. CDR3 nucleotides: TGTGCCAGCAGCCCTCCGGGACTAGCGGTAACAAAATGGATTCAGTACTTC. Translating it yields CASSPPGLAVTKWIQYF.

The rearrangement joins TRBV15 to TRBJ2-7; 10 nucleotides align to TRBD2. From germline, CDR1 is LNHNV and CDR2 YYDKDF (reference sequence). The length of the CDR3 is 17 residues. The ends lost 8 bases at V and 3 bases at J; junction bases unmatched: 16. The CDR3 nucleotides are TGTGCCACCCTCTTTTTGGGGCCTAGCGGGAGTGGCTACGAGCAGTACTTC. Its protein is CATLFLGPSGSGYEQYF.

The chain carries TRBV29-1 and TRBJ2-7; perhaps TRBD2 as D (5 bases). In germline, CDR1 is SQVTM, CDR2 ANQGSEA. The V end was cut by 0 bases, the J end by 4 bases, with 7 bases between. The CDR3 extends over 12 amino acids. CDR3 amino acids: CSVEETGYEQYF. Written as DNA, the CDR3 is TGCAGCGTTGAAGAGACGGGATACGAGCAGTACTTC.

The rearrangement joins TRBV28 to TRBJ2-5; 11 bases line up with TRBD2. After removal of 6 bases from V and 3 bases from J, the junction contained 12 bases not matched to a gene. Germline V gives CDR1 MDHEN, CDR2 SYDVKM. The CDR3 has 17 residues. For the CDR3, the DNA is TGTGCCAGCAGGTTCAACCCGGGACTAGCGGAGAAAGAGACCCAGTACTTC. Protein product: CASRFNPGLAEKETQYF.

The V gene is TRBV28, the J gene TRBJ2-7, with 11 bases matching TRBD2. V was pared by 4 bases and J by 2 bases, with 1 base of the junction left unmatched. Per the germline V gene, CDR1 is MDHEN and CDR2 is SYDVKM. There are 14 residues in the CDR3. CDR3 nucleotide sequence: TGTGCCAGCAGTTCTAGCGGGGGGACCTACGAGCAGTACTTC. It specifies CASSSSGGTYEQYF.

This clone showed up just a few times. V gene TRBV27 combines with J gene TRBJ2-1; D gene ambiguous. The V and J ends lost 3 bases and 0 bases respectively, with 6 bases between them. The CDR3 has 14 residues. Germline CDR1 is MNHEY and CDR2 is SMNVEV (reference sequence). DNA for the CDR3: TGTGCCAGCAGTTTGCAACACTCCTACAATGAGCAGTTCTTC. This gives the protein CASSLQHSYNEQFF.

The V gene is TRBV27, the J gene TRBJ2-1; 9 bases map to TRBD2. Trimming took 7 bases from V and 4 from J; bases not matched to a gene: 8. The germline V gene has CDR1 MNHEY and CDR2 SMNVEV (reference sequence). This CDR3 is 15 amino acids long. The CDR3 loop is CASTDSGGSYNEQFF. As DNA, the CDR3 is TGTGCCAGCACCGATAGCGGGGGTAGTTACAATGAGCAGTTCTTC.

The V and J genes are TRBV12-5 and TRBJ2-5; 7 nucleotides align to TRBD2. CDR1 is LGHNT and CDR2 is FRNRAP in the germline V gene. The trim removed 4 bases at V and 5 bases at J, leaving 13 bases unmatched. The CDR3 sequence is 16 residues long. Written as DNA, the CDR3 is TGTGCTAGTGGTTCCCCCTGGGGGAGGGAGGAGGAGACCCAGTACTTC. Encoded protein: CASGSPWGREEETQYF.

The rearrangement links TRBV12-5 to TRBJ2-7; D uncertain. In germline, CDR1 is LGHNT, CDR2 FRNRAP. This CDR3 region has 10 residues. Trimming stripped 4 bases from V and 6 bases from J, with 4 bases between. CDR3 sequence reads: CASGSPEQYF. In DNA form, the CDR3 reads TGTGCTAGTGGTTCTCCCGAGCAGTACTTC.

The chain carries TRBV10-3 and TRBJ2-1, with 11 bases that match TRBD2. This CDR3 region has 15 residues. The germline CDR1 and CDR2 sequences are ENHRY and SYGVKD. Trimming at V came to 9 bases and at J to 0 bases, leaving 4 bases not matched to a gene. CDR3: CAMTSGDSSYNEQFF. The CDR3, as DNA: TGTGCCATGACTAGCGGGGACAGCTCCTACAATGAGCAGTTCTTC.

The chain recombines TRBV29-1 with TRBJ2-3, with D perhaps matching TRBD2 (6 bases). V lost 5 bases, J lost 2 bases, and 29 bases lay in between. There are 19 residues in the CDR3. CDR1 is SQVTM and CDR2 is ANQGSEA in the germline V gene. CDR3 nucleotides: TGCAGCGTTTGTGGGGTAGCGGTCGAACTCAAACTGGCCACAGATACGCAGTATTTT. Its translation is CSVCGVAVELKLATDTQYF.

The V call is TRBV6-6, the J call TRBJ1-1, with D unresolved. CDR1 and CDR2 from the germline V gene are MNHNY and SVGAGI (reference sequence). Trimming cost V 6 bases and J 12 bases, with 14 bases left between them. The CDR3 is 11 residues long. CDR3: CASSNSLATFF. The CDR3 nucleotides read TGTGCCAGCAGCAACTCCCTCGCGACTTTCTTT.

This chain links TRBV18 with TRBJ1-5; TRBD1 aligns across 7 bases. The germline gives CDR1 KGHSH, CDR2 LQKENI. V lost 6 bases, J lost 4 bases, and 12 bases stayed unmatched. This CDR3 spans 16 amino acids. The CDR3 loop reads CASSHRERGQNQPQHF. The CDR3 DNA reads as TGTGCCAGCTCTCACCGGGAGAGGGGGCAAAATCAGCCCCAGCATTTT.

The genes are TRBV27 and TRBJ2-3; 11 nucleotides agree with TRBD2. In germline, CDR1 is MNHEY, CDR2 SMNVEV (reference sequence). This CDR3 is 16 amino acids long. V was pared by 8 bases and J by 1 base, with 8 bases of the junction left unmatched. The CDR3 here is CASETLAGGGTDTQYF. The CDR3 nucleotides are TGTGCCAGCGAAACCCTAGCGGGAGGAGGCACAGATACGCAGTATTTT.

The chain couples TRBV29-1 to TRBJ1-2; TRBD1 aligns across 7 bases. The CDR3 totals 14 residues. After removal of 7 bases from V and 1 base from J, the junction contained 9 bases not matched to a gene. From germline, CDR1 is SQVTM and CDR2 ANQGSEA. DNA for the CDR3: TGCAGCGCCGCGGACAGGAGGGTTAACTATGGCTACACCTTC. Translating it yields CSAADRRVNYGYTF.

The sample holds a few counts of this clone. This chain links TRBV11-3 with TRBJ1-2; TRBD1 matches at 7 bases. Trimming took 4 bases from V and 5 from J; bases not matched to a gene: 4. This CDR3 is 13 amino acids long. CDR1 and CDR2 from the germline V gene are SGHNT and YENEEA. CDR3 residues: CASSWDREYGYTF. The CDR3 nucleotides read TGTGCCAGCAGCTGGGACAGAGAATATGGCTACACCTTC.